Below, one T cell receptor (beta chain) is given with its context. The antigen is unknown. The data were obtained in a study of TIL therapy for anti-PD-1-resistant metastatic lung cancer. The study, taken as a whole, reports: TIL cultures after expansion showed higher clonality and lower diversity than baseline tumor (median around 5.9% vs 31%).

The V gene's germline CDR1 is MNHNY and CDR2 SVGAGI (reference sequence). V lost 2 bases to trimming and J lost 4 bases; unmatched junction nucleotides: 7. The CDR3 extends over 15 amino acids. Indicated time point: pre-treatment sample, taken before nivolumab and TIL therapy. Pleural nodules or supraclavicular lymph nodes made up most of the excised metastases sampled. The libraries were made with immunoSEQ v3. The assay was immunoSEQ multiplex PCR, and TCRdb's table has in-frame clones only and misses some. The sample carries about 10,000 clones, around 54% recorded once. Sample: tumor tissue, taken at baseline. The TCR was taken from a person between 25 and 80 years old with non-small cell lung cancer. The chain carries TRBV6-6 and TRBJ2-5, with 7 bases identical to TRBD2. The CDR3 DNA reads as TGTGCCAGCAGTTACGGGAGGGGCCTAGGAGAGACCCAGTACTTC. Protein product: CASSYGRGLGETQYF.